This TCR beta chain emerged from a study of shared clonotypes between healthy human individuals. CDR1 is SGHRS and CDR2 is YFSETQ in the germline V gene. V lost 0 bases to trimming and J lost 0 bases, with 9 bases between them. CDR3 size: 15 residues. The assay was carried out at the deep level. Replicate PCRs run on unsorted PBMC used around 330 ng DNA, which was approximately 30,000 T cell genomes. Assay used: immunoSEQ multiplex PCR; TCRdb lists only in-frame clones, some missing. This sample has about 450,000 clones, with 79% found just once. Sequencing was done on a sample of PBMCs. The rearrangement joins TRBV5-1 to TRBJ1-1, with no clear D. This TCR was recovered from a woman in her forties in good health. Some clones in this sample may be carry-over from other donors' samples. CDR3 DNA sequence: TGCGCCAGCAGCTTGGCCTCAGCCATGAACACTGAAGCTTTCTTT. Translating gives CASSLASAMNTEAFF.